The 24 T cell receptor beta chains reported below all come from one sample, sequenced in a study of cytomegalovirus exposure and HLA in healthy donors. The PCR contained 60 Vbeta and 13 Jbeta primers. TCRdb's table, derived via immunoSEQ multiplex PCR, lists solely in-frame clones and lacks some. The data hold some 150,000 clones, with around 72% observed a single time. Source material: PBMCs. These receptors were collected from a man aged 50-59 years in good health and CMV-seropositive.

The J gene is TRBJ1-1, the V gene TRBV6-6, with D hard to call. CDR1 and CDR2 (germline): MNHNY, SVGAGI (reference sequence). The CDR3 covers 16 residues. Between the trimmed V and J ends, which lost 7 bases and 5 bases, there was a span of 23 bases. The CDR3: CASNDWVGESATEAFF. CDR3 nucleotide sequence: TGTGCCAGCAACGATTGGGTTGGGGAGTCTGCTACTGAAGCTTTCTTT.

The chain carries TRBV18 and TRBJ1-1; a possible D gene is TRBD1 (6 bases). The germline V gene has CDR1 KGHSH and CDR2 LQKENI. CDR3 length: 20 residues. V lost 0 bases, J lost 5 bases, and 28 bases lay in between. This CDR3 reads CASSPPNRVAVTGLGTEAFF. The CDR3 bases are TGTGCCAGCTCACCACCTAACAGGGTTGCCGTGACGGGGTTGGGGACTGAAGCTTTCTTT.

The chain joins TRBV9 to TRBJ2-3, with 11 nucleotides matching TRBD1. Germline CDR1 reads SGDLS; CDR2 reads YYNGEE. The V segment lost 6 bases and the J segment 6 bases; nucleotides outside the gene matches: 6. The CDR3 has 14 residues. The CDR3 here is CASTRTGGRDTQYF. The CDR3 DNA sequence: TGTGCCAGCACCAGGACAGGGGGCCGGGATACGCAGTATTTT.

V gene TRBV11-3 combines with J gene TRBJ2-5; maybe TRBD2 (5 bases). This CDR3 comprises 14 residues. Germline V CDR1 and CDR2: SGHNT, YENEEA. V lost 1 base and J lost 5, with 11 bases in between. CDR3 sequence: CASSLVGGGETQYF. CDR3 nucleotide sequence: TGTGCCAGCAGCTTAGTAGGAGGCGGGGAGACCCAGTACTTC.

This chain joins TRBV20-1 and TRBJ2-1; no clear D gene. This CDR3 spans 11 amino acids. Deletions cut 5 bases from V and 7 bases from J, with 9 bases between. In germline, CDR1 is DFQATT, CDR2 SNEGSKA (reference sequence). The CDR3 sequence is CSAPSNNEQFF. In DNA form, the CDR3 reads TGCAGTGCTCCGAGTAATAATGAGCAGTTCTTC.

V usage is TRBV7-2 and J usage is TRBJ1-4; 8 nucleotides agree with TRBD1. The CDR3 has 14 amino acids. Germline V CDR1 and CDR2: SGHTA, FQGNSA. The junction had 6 bases not matched to a gene; V was cut back by 5 bases and J by 7 bases. The CDR3 DNA sequence: TGTGCCAGCAGCCCCGGACAGGGAGGTGAAAAACTGTTTTTT. Its protein is CASSPGQGGEKLFF.

The V and J genes are TRBV6-8 and TRBJ1-5, with 9 nucleotides matching TRBD1. The junction had 9 bases not matched to a gene; V was cut back by 6 bases and J by 0 bases. The CDR3 is 17 amino acids. CDR1 is MNHGY, CDR2 SAAAGT, per germline. This chain's CDR3 is CASSSPGTGSSNQPQHF. CDR3 sequence (DNA): TGTGCCAGCAGCTCCCCCGGGACAGGGTCTAGCAATCAGCCCCAGCATTTT.

The chain joins TRBV4-1 to TRBJ1-6; D possibly corresponds to TRBD1 (5 bases). The germline gives CDR1 MGHRA, CDR2 YSYEKL. V lost 7 bases to trimming and J lost 5 bases, with 15 bases between them. The CDR3 contains 15 residues. The CDR3: CASNSFGGDNSPLHF. The CDR3 coding sequence is TGCGCCAGCAACTCTTTCGGGGGGGATAATTCACCCCTCCACTTT.

The J gene is TRBJ2-1, the V gene TRBV7-9; 7 bases are shared with TRBD2. The ends lost 5 bases at V and 2 bases at J; junction bases unmatched: 9. The CDR3 contains 16 residues. The V gene's germline CDR1 is SEHNR and CDR2 FQNEAQ (reference sequence). Here the CDR3 DNA reads TGTGCCAGCAGCAGGCGGGAGTCCTTAACCTACAATGAGCAGTTCTTC. Its translation is CASSRRESLTYNEQFF.

The chain joins TRBV6-5 to TRBJ2-3, with 9 bases matching TRBD1. This CDR3 region has 12 residues. CDR1 MNHEY and CDR2 SVGAGI come from the germline V gene. J was trimmed by 14 bases and V by 5 bases; bases with no gene match: 8. The chain's CDR3 is CASSPTGGSLYF. CDR3 nucleotide sequence: TGTGCCAGCAGTCCGACAGGGGGGTCGCTGTATTTT.

The gene calls are TRBV7-2 and TRBJ2-7, with 10 nucleotides matching TRBD2. The CDR3 is made up of 17 amino acids. J lost 5 bases, V lost 0 bases, and 10 bases had no gene match. Germline V CDR1 and CDR2: SGHTA, FQGNSA. The DNA of the CDR3 is TGTGCCAGCAGCTTAGCACCGTCTAGCGGGAGTTTAAACGAGCAGTACTTC. Translating gives CASSLAPSSGSLNEQYF.

This clone has more than one count but fewer than ten. This chain connects TRBV10-3 to TRBJ1-5; D unclear. This CDR3 has 12 amino acids. Germline loops: CDR1 ENHRY, CDR2 SYGVKD. The V end lost 3 bases, the J end lost 7 bases, and 7 bases lay between the germline ends. This CDR3 reads CAISDEEQPQHF. The CDR3 DNA sequence: TGTGCCATCAGTGATGAGGAACAGCCCCAGCATTTT.

The chain combines TRBV7-2 with TRBJ2-7; D call uncertain. Looked up from germline, CDR1 is SGHTA and CDR2 is FQGNSA. Between the trimmed V and J ends, which lost 1 base and 5 bases, there was a span of 15 bases. The CDR3 is made up of 15 amino acids. In DNA, the CDR3 is TGTGCCAGCAGCTTAGAGATAGCAGCGCTCGACGAGCAGTACTTC. Amino acids: CASSLEIAALDEQYF.

This chain connects TRBV2 to TRBJ2-5, with TRBD2 matching 10 bases. This CDR3 is 16 amino acids long. Trimming at V came to 6 bases and at J to 5 bases, leaving 12 bases not matched to a gene. The germline gives CDR1 SNHLY, CDR2 FYNNEI. The CDR3 DNA reads as TGTGCCAGCAGGGGAAGGGAGCGGGGGGGCGGGGAGACCCAGTACTTC. Translating it yields CASRGRERGGGETQYF.

The chain is built from TRBV28 and TRBJ2-1; 8 positions match TRBD2. This CDR3 is built from 13 residues. The V gene's germline CDR1 is MDHEN and CDR2 SYDVKM. The V gene end was trimmed by 8 bases and the J gene end by 8 bases; junction bases not matched to a gene: 8. The CDR3 nucleotides read TGTGCCAGCCGTCAACCCGGGGGGGATGAGCAGTTCTTC. Its translation: CASRQPGGDEQFF.

This clone was picked up a small number of times. The chain employs TRBV7-8 and TRBJ1-2, with 7 bases aligning to TRBD1. The germline CDR1 and CDR2 sequences are SGHVS and FQNEAQ. The CDR3 is 15 residues long. Germline trimming cut 4 bases from V and 3 bases from J; bases unmatched to any gene: 8. CDR3 sequence: CASSSRHTGDYGYTF. The CDR3 DNA follows: TGTGCCAGCAGCTCCAGGCACACAGGGGACTATGGCTACACCTTC.

The genes are TRBV5-6 and TRBJ1-2; 8 bases match TRBD1. V trimming: 4 bases; J trimming: 8 bases; junction bases outside the gene matches: 7. The CDR3 loop spans 13 amino acids. The germline V gene encodes CDR1 SGHDT and CDR2 YYEEEE. CDR3 sequence (DNA): TGTGCCAGCAGCGAAGGACAGGGAGGAGGCTACACCTTC. Encoded protein: CASSEGQGGGYTF.

This rearrangement joins TRBV5-1 to TRBJ2-7, with 9 bases lining up with TRBD1. The CDR3 runs to 15 residues. V lost 4 bases, J lost 3 bases, and 8 bases stayed unmatched. Germline CDR1 and CDR2: SGHRS and YFSETQ. This chain's CDR3 is CASSPTGGPIYEQYF. As DNA, the CDR3 is TGCGCCAGCAGCCCCACAGGGGGCCCCATCTACGAGCAGTACTTC. The whole variable domain, remainder taken from reference TRBV5-1 and TRBJ2-7, is KAGVTQTPRYLIKTRGQQVTLSCSPISGHRSVSWYQQTPGQGLQFLFEYFSETQRNKGNFPGRFSGRQFSNSRSEMNVSTLELGDSALYLCASSPTGGPIYEQYFGPGTRLTVT.

This sequence joins TRBV4-1 and TRBJ1-1, with 7 bases fitting TRBD1. Germline trimming cut 0 bases from V and 6 bases from J; bases unmatched to any gene: 10. The CDR3 has 16 residues. CDR1 is MGHRA and CDR2 is YSYEKL in the germline V gene. CDR3 coding DNA: TGCGCCAGCAGCCAAGACCCTGTCTCAGGGGGTTCTGAAGCTTTCTTT. This gives the protein CASSQDPVSGGSEAFF.

This rearrangement joins TRBV5-1 to TRBJ2-7; D is undetermined. CDR1 and CDR2 (germline): SGHRS, YFSETQ. This CDR3 is built from 13 residues. V lost 8 bases to trimming and J lost 0 bases, with 12 bases between them. CDR3 nucleotides: TGCGCCAGTAGTATCCTTAGCTCCTACGAGCAGTACTTC. Protein: CASSILSSYEQYF.

This chain's CDR3 is CATSAGLTGQPQHF. CDR3 nucleotide sequence: TGTGCCACCTCAGCGGGGTTGACAGGTCAGCCCCAGCATTTT. The rearrangement joins TRBV10-3 to TRBJ1-5, with D possibly being TRBD1 (6 bases). Germline V gives CDR1 ENHRY, CDR2 SYGVKD. The CDR3 loop spans 14 amino acids. V lost 10 bases, J lost 6 bases, and 19 bases lay in between.

The V gene is TRBV5-4, the J gene TRBJ1-2, with 8 nucleotides matching TRBD1. This CDR3 is built from 15 residues. CDR1 and CDR2 from the germline V gene are SGHNT and YYREEE (reference sequence). With V trimmed by 2 bases and J by 3 bases, 6 bases remained unmatched. The CDR3 here is CASSFGQGKDYGYTF. The CDR3 DNA reads TGTGCCAGCAGCTTCGGACAGGGAAAGGACTATGGCTACACCTTC.

The chain combines TRBV7-9 with TRBJ1-3; 9 bases align to TRBD1. CDR1 and CDR2 from the germline V gene are SEHNR and FQNEAQ (reference sequence). The CDR3 contains 18 residues. Unmatched junction bases numbered 6, after V lost 0 bases and J lost 0 bases. CDR3 amino acids: CASSLARQGVSSGNTIYF. Here the CDR3 DNA reads TGTGCCAGCAGCTTAGCAAGACAGGGGGTGAGCTCTGGAAACACCATATATTTT.

Only one count was recorded for this clone. This chain joins TRBV6-5 and TRBJ2-5, with TRBD1 matching over 7 bases. The J call may be incorrect, as the DNA end agrees better with TRBJ2-7. The CDR3 runs 13 residues. Germline CDR1 reads MNHEY; CDR2 reads SVGAGI. In DNA form, the CDR3 reads TGTGCCAGCAGGAAACAGGGGTTCAACGAGCAGTACTTC. Residues: CASRKQGFNEQYF.